This record covers a single T cell receptor (beta chain). The repertoire was sequenced with immunoSEQ multiplex PCR; TCRdb's copy has only in-frame clones and lacks some. The profile shows tens of thousands of clones, approximately 85% of them singletons. These data are taken from a study of blood T cell repertoires in COVID-19. Study in general: The study drew acute and convalescent COVID-19 samples from the United States, Italy and Spain. From T cells, B-cell-depleted T cells, or PBMCs came the material, which was cDNA or gDNA.

The V and J ends lost 4 bases and 9 bases, in that order; junction bases with no gene match: 8. CDR3 length equals 14 residues. Germline V gives CDR1 MNHEY, CDR2 SMNVEV (reference sequence). The TCR was taken from a man in his 60s with acute or convalescent COVID-19. Sequencing used peripheral blood. The rearrangement joins TRBV27 to TRBJ2-2; 7 positions match TRBD1. CDR3 loop: CASSSTGWARELFF. CDR3 DNA sequence: TGTGCCAGCAGTTCGACAGGGTGGGCTAGGGAGCTGTTTTTT.